Following are 15 T cell receptor beta chains from one sample sequenced in a study of human thymus T cells. Thymic resections from corrective heart surgery supplied the tissue. Assay: immunoSEQ multiplex PCR; the TCRdb copy retains only in-frame clones and omits some. This sample has about 78,000 clones, with 95% to 98% found just once. Source material: thymus tissue. Every receptor here comes from a boy in the first two years of life with a congenital heart defect but otherwise immunologically healthy.

The chain is built from TRBV7-9 and TRBJ2-1; D is unclear. In germline, CDR1 is SEHNR, CDR2 FQNEAQ (reference sequence). V lost 8 bases and J 3 bases, leaving 11 bases between the germline ends. This CDR3 has 13 amino acids. The chain's CDR3 is CASALTYYNEQFF. CDR3 sequence (DNA): TGTGCCAGCGCTCTGACATACTACAATGAGCAGTTCTTC.

The genes are TRBV4-3 and TRBJ2-1, with 10 bases lining up with TRBD2. V trimming: 0 bases; J trimming: 4 bases; junction bases outside the gene matches: 12. The CDR3 is 19 amino acids. Germline V CDR1 and CDR2: LGHNA, YSLEER. In DNA, the CDR3 is TGCGCCAGCAGCCAAGATTCGAGAGGACTAGCGGTGCTGTACAATGAGCAGTTCTTC. It is translated as CASSQDSRGLAVLYNEQFF.

V is TRBV11-2 and J is TRBJ2-6; either TRBD1 or TRBD2 may supply D (5 bases each). The CDR3 totals 17 residues. CDR1 and CDR2 (germline): SGHAT, FQNNGV. Trimming left V 4 bases short and J 2 bases short, with 15 bases between. The CDR3 spells CASSSFLQGPGANVLTF. Here the CDR3 DNA reads TGTGCCAGCAGCTCCTTCCTTCAGGGACCTGGGGCCAACGTCCTGACTTTC.

The CDR3 is CASSYRGSNEQYF. The CDR3 DNA is TGTGCCAGCAGTTACAGGGGTAGTAACGAGCAGTACTTC. The chain couples TRBV6-6 to TRBJ2-7; a weak D match, TRBD1 (5 bases). The germline V gene has CDR1 MNHNY and CDR2 SVGAGI (reference sequence). The CDR3 length is 13 residues. V was cut by 2 bases and J by 5 bases, with 10 bases left in between.

The chain combines TRBV27 with TRBJ1-5; TRBD1 matches at 9 bases. CDR1 is MNHEY and CDR2 is SMNVEV in the germline V gene (reference sequence). The CDR3 has 14 amino acids. V dropped 5 bases and J dropped 7; count of bases not matched to a gene: 6. The CDR3 DNA reads TGTGCCAGCAGTAAAGGGGACAGGGAACAGCCCCAGCATTTT. It is translated as CASSKGDREQPQHF.

This chain uses TRBV5-1 with TRBJ1-1; D ambiguous. Germline V CDR1 and CDR2: SGHRS, YFSETQ. The CDR3 length is 19 residues. Trimming took 2 bases from V and 7 from J, leaving 30 bases between them. Here the CDR3 reads CASSFSASMNTEAFYEAFF. In DNA form, the CDR3 reads TGCGCCAGCAGCTTTTCAGCTTCGATGAACACTGAAGCTTTTTATGAAGCTTTCTTT.

The chain uses TRBV5-6 and TRBJ1-5; D may be TRBD1 (6 bases). This CDR3 region has 17 residues. V was trimmed by 3 bases and J by 0 bases, leaving 16 bases between them. The V gene's germline CDR1 is SGHDT and CDR2 YYEEEE. Written as DNA, the CDR3 is TGTGCCAGCAGCTGCGCTGGGGGGCCTTATAGCAATCAGCCCCAGCATTTT. Protein product: CASSCAGGPYSNQPQHF.

J is TRBJ2-3 and V is TRBV30, with 8 bases that match TRBD2. This CDR3 comprises 19 residues. The J segment lost 1 base and the V segment lost 0 bases, leaving 15 bases of the junction unmatched. In germline, CDR1 is GTSNPN, CDR2 SVGIG (reference sequence). CDR3 sequence (DNA): TGTGCCTGGAGTGTACGATTCAGCGGGGGTTTAGGGGGCACAGATACGCAGTATTTT. It translates to CAWSVRFSGGLGGTDTQYF.

This sequence joins TRBV6-5 and TRBJ1-2, with D possibly matching TRBD1 (5 bases). In germline, CDR1 is MNHEY, CDR2 SVGAGI. This CDR3 is built from 13 residues. Trimming took 8 bases from V and 7 from J, leaving 17 bases between them. CDR3 DNA: TGTGCCAGCTCCTTGGGGGGAACTGGTGGCTACACCTTC. Protein sequence: CASSLGGTGGYTF.

The J gene is TRBJ1-1, the V gene TRBV6-5, with D hard to call. V lost 2 bases to trimming and J lost 6 bases, with 7 bases between them. The CDR3 loop spans 12 amino acids. Germline V gene data show CDR1 as MNHEY and CDR2 as SVGAGI. The CDR3 spells CASSYPISEAFF. The CDR3 bases are TGTGCCAGCAGTTACCCGATTTCTGAAGCTTTCTTT.

The DNA for the CDR3 is TGTGCCAGCTCACCCCTGCCTGTGACAGATACGCAGTATTTT. Residues: CASSPLPVTDTQYF. V and J are TRBV18 and TRBJ2-3, with D uncertain. Germline loops: CDR1 KGHSH, CDR2 LQKENI. V lost 3 bases and J 3 bases, leaving 10 bases between the germline ends. This CDR3 spans 14 amino acids.

V usage is TRBV7-3 and J usage is TRBJ1-6; 8 nucleotides agree with TRBD1. The germline gives CDR1 SGHTA, CDR2 FQGTGA. V lost 1 base and J lost 9; bases outside the gene matches: 11. The CDR3 extends over 17 amino acids. The DNA for the CDR3 is TGTGCCAGCAGCTTAAACCCCGGTGGACAGGGTGGTTCACCCCTCCACTTT. Protein sequence: CASSLNPGGQGGSPLHF.

This chain connects TRBV9 to TRBJ2-4; D not resolved. With 2 bases removed from V and 4 bases from J, the gap between germline ends came to 4 bases. This CDR3 spans 12 amino acids. The germline V gene has CDR1 SGDLS and CDR2 YYNGEE. In DNA form, the CDR3 reads TGTGCCAGCAGCGTGTCTAAAAACATTCAGTACTTC. Amino acids: CASSVSKNIQYF. The full variable domain, with the rest looked up from reference TRBV9 and TRBJ2-4, is DSGVTQTPKHLITATGQRVTLRCSPRSGDLSVYWYQQSLDQGLQFLIQYYNGEERAKGNILERFSAQQFPDLHSELNLSSLELGDSALYFCASSVSKNIQYFGAGTRLSVL.

The chain employs TRBV6-5 and TRBJ1-1; D ambiguous. This CDR3 is built from 16 residues. V lost 2 bases and J lost 2, with 15 bases in between. Per germline, CDR1 MNHEY and CDR2 SVGAGI. For the CDR3, the DNA is TGTGCCAGCAGTTACCGGATCGGGGTTTTAAACACTGAAGCTTTCTTT. This sequence encodes CASSYRIGVLNTEAFF.

V is TRBV5-4 and J is TRBJ1-2, with D maybe TRBD1 (6 bases). Trimming took off 1 base at V and 4 bases at J, with 8 bases between the two ends. The CDR3 length is 13 residues. From germline, CDR1 is SGHNT and CDR2 YYREEE (reference sequence). The CDR3 region is CASSLRGAYGYTF. CDR3 DNA: TGTGCCAGCAGCTTGAGGGGGGCCTATGGCTACACCTTC.